This TCR beta chain originates from a study of blood T cell repertoires in COVID-19. Background on the study: Samples came from the United States, Italy and Spain, spanning acute and convalescent COVID-19. Sources were T cells, B-cell-depleted T cells, or PBMCs; the material itself was cDNA or gDNA.

The V end was cut by 4 bases, the J end by 5 bases, with 18 bases between. Germline CDR1 reads SGHRS; CDR2 reads YFSETQ. This CDR3 region has 15 residues. In the authors' workflow: Scientists estimated how many nucleated cells there were by amplifying reference gene primers. Only in-frame clones appear in the TCRdb table, and some are missing; sequencing was by immunoSEQ multiplex PCR. The V and J calls and clone size were taken over from that table, and D and trimming were inferred from the DNA. The profile shows tens of thousands of clones, 88% of them singletons. This receptor was obtained from a woman between 45 and 60 years old with active or convalescent COVID-19. Sequenced material: peripheral blood. The genes are TRBV5-1 and TRBJ2-5; possibly TRBD2 for D (6 bases). CDR3 coding DNA: TGCGCCAGCAGCCCGGGGACTTTCCCGGGGGAGACCCAGTACTTC. Its protein is CASSPGTFPGETQYF.